The 3 T cell receptor beta chains below were found in one sample sequenced in a study of cytomegalovirus exposure and HLA in healthy donors. This PCR relied on a set of 60 Vbeta primers and 13 Jbeta primers. Method: immunoSEQ multiplex PCR; TCRdb's copy keeps in-frame clones and lacks some. Of approximately 140,000 clones listed, around 73% are singletons. Sequencing was done on a sample of PBMCs. These receptors all stem from a female donor in good health and CMV-seronegative.

J is TRBJ1-2 and V is TRBV27; TRBD1 might be the D (5 bases). The length of the CDR3 is 13 residues. Germline CDR1 MNHEY, CDR2 SMNVEV (reference sequence). V was cut by 7 bases and J by 8 bases, with 17 bases left in between. As DNA, the CDR3 is TGTGCCAGCACTACCTTGGGGGGGTACGGCTACACCTTC. It is translated as CASTTLGGYGYTF.

The J gene is TRBJ2-3, the V gene TRBV5-1; the D is unclear. V lost 0 bases and J lost 2, with 10 bases in between. CDR1 is SGHRS, CDR2 YFSETQ, per germline. CDR3 size: 15 residues. CDR3 sequence (DNA): TGCGCCAGCAGCTTGGGGCCCACCCCCACAGATACGCAGTATTTT. The encoded protein is CASSLGPTPTDTQYF.

This rearrangement joins TRBV10-3 to TRBJ2-7, with a weak D call TRBD2 (7 bases). In germline, CDR1 is ENHRY, CDR2 SYGVKD. The V end lost 6 bases, the J end lost 6 bases, and 24 bases lay between the germline ends. This CDR3 region has 16 residues. The CDR3 coding sequence is TGTGCCATCAGGGGGGCGGGCGGGAGTGCTCGTGGCGAGCAGTACTTC. Translated: CAIRGAGGSARGEQYF.